The 27 T cell receptor beta chains below were found in one sample sequenced in a study of T cells in women clearing cervical HPV infection. The protocol was immunoSEQ multiplex PCR, while the TCRdb copy is restricted to in-frame clones and leaves out a portion. The table for this sample gives about 31,000 clones. Sequencing was performed on blood buffy coat. Receptor source: a woman between 18 and 70 years old with a cervical HPV16 infection that either progressed to CIN3+ or cleared (not recorded which).

As to this clone: The read falls 3 residues short of the CDR3 end, and the missing part is taken from the germline J gene. This chain uses TRBV30 with TRBJ2-7; D perhaps matches TRBD1 (5 bases). Germline lookup yields CDR1 GTSNPN and CDR2 SVGIG (reference sequence). This CDR3 spans 15 amino acids. With 4 bases removed from V and 2 bases from J, the gap between germline ends came to 18 bases. The CDR3 loop is CAWTSGAAPTYEQYF. The part of the CDR3 DNA that was read is TGTGCCTGGACCTCTGGGGCGGCCCCGACCTACGAG.

A word on this clone: The read terminates 3 residues before the CDR3 end, so the remaining end is supplied by the germline J gene. The rearrangement links TRBV2 to TRBJ2-3; TRBD1 matches 7 bases. This CDR3 has 15 amino acids. Germline CDR1 SNHLY, CDR2 FYNNEI. CDR3 DNA, as far as it was read: TGTGCCAGCAGAATAAACAGGGGTTACAATCAGCCG. As protein: CASRINRGYNQP. The full CDR3 sequence reads CASRINRGYNQPQYF.

On this clone itself: The read comes to an end 3 residues before the CDR3 does, leaving the germline J gene to fill in the end. The chain joins TRBV7-2 to TRBJ2-7; no clear D gene. Per the germline V gene, CDR1 is SGHTA and CDR2 is FQGNSA. The CDR3 covers 13 residues. Trimming removed 6 bases from V and 6 bases from J, with 15 bases in between. The CDR3 region is CASSRQISTEQYF. CDR3 bases read: TGTGCCAGCAGTCGACAAATATCGACCGAG.

Worth noting for this clone: The DNA ends 3 residues before the CDR3 does, and the rest of the CDR3 is filled in from the germline J gene. The V call is TRBV5-1, the J call TRBJ2-7; the match to TRBD2 covers 15 bases. Per germline, CDR1 SGHRS and CDR2 YFSETQ. Trimming cost V 1 base and J 1 base; bases outside gene matches: 9. The CDR3 contains 19 residues. CDR3 bases read: TGCGCCAGCAGCTTGCTGTCCGGGACTAGCGGGAGGAGGTCCTACGAG. The encoded protein is CASSLLSGTSGRRSYE. The whole CDR3 protein reads CASSLLSGTSGRRSYEQYF.

Comments on this clone: The read is 3 residues too short to cover the CDR3 end, so that end is filled in from the germline J gene. The same CDR3 also results from other DNA sequences found in this sample. This chain uses TRBV20-1 with TRBJ2-7, with 9 bases fitting TRBD2. The ends lost 1 base at V and 5 bases at J; junction bases unmatched: 3. CDR3 size: 13 residues. Germline CDR1 is DFQATT and CDR2 is SNEGSKA (reference sequence). The covered CDR3 bases are TGCAGTGCTAGAGTGCTAGCGGGAAACGAG. As protein: CSARVLAGNE. The full CDR3 sequence reads CSARVLAGNEQYF.

About this clone itself: The read comes to an end 3 residues before the CDR3 does, leaving the germline J gene to fill in the end. The J gene is TRBJ1-5, the V gene TRBV10-3; 9 positions agree with TRBD1. CDR3 length: 14 residues. The germline V gene encodes CDR1 ENHRY and CDR2 SYGVKD. The J segment lost 7 bases and the V segment lost 4 bases, leaving 5 bases of the junction unmatched. The DNA read from the CDR3 is TGTGCCATCAGTGGGACAGGGGAAAGGCAGCCC. This sequence encodes CAISGTGERQP. The CDR3, in full, reads CAISGTGERQPQHF.

Note on this clone: The DNA ends 3 residues before the CDR3 does, and the rest of the CDR3 is filled in from the germline J gene. J is TRBJ2-3 and V is TRBV30; TRBD2 matches 11 bases. The germline gives CDR1 GTSNPN, CDR2 SVGIG (reference sequence). The CDR3 covers 14 residues. The CDR3 reads CAWKIAGGRETQYF. The covered CDR3 bases are TGTGCCTGGAAAATAGCGGGGGGGCGTGAGACG.

Details on this clone: The sequenced fragment ends 3 residues before the CDR3 boundary, so the rest is inferred from the germline J gene. The rearrangement links TRBV5-4 to TRBJ2-7, with 8 bases matching TRBD1. In germline, CDR1 is SGHNT, CDR2 YYREEE (reference sequence). The CDR3 spans 14 residues. The ends lost 0 bases at V and 6 bases at J; junction bases unmatched: 5. This CDR3 reads CASSLAQGAAEQYF. The CDR3 DNA, read in part, is TGTGCCAGCAGCTTGGCTCAGGGGGCAGCCGAG.

The CDR3 bases that were read are TGTGCCACCCCCAGAGGAGGGGCCTTGAACACCGGGGAG. Encoded protein: CATPRGGALNTGE. The whole CDR3 is CATPRGGALNTGELFF. This chain connects TRBV15 to TRBJ2-2, with a possible D match to TRBD2 (6 bases). The DNA ends 3 residues before the CDR3 does, and the rest of the CDR3 is filled in from the germline J gene. Germline CDR1 reads LNHNV; CDR2 reads YYDKDF (reference sequence). V shed 8 bases and J shed 1 base, with 17 bases lying between them. The CDR3 has 16 amino acids.

Of note for this clone: Sequencing ends 3 residues short of the CDR3 end; the germline J gene provides the rest. The chain recombines TRBV20-1 with TRBJ1-4, with no clear D. V was cut by 5 bases and J by 6 bases, with 16 bases left in between. The CDR3 loop spans 14 amino acids. Germline V gene data show CDR1 as DFQATT and CDR2 as SNEGSKA (reference sequence). CDR3 bases read: TGCAGTGCTGCCCAGAGGCAGTCTTATGAAAAA. Protein product: CSAAQRQSYEK. The full CDR3 sequence reads CSAAQRQSYEKLFF.

Notes on this clone: Read sequence stops 3 residues before the CDR3 end, and the germline J gene provides the missing end. The chain employs TRBV20-1 and TRBJ2-5; D is tentatively TRBD1 or TRBD2 (5 bases each). The CDR3 is made up of 14 amino acids. The germline gives CDR1 DFQATT, CDR2 SNEGSKA (reference sequence). Trimming stripped 0 bases from V and 0 bases from J, with 8 bases between. The CDR3 spells CSAREGEYQETQYF. Incomplete CDR3 DNA: TGCAGTGCTAGAGAAGGGGAGTACCAAGAGACC.

In the case of this clone: From the germline J gene comes the end of the CDR3, since the read stops 3 residues before it. The chain combines TRBV19 with TRBJ2-5, with D perhaps matching TRBD2 (5 bases). This CDR3 region has 15 residues. V was cut by 5 bases and J by 2 bases, with 15 bases left in between. Per germline, CDR1 LNHDA and CDR2 SQIVND (reference sequence). The sequenced part of the CDR3 DNA is TGTGCCAGTAGTTCCCTCGGCAGGACTCAAGAGACC. Protein sequence: CASSSLGRTQET. The full CDR3 is CASSSLGRTQETQYF.

With regard to this clone: The CDR3 is cut off 3 residues early in the read; its end comes from the germline J gene. The J gene is TRBJ2-5, the V gene TRBV30; 14 nucleotides match TRBD2. From germline, CDR1 is GTSNPN and CDR2 SVGIG (reference sequence). The ends lost 7 bases at V and 7 bases at J; junction bases unmatched: 11. The CDR3 totals 15 residues. This chain's CDR3 is CAYTAGTSGRTTQYF. The covered CDR3 bases are TGTGCCTACACCGCCGGGACTAGCGGGAGAACGACC.

Details on this clone: The read ends 3 residues before the CDR3 terminus; that terminus is restored from the germline J gene. The chain couples TRBV2 to TRBJ2-3, with 7 nucleotides matching TRBD1. Germline lookup yields CDR1 SNHLY and CDR2 FYNNEI. The ends lost 7 bases at V and 0 bases at J; junction bases unmatched: 7. The CDR3 runs to 15 residues. The CDR3 sequence is CASTKDRPSTDTQYF. CDR3 DNA (partial): TGTGCCAGCACTAAGGACAGGCCTAGCACAGATACG.

Concerning this clone: The CDR3 extends 3 residues past the end of the read, so its final part is completed from the germline J gene. The J gene is TRBJ1-2, the V gene TRBV19; 10 positions agree with TRBD1. The CDR3 consists of 15 residues. Germline V gives CDR1 LNHDA, CDR2 SQIVND (reference sequence). CDR3 loop: CASSFPGQGYNDYTF. The DNA read from the CDR3 is TGTGCCAGTAGTTTTCCGGGACAGGGGTATAATGAC.

Worth noting for this clone: The read terminates 3 residues ahead of where the CDR3 ends, so the germline J gene completes it. V gene TRBV20-1 combines with J gene TRBJ2-1; TRBD2 matches at 12 bases. After removal of 1 base from V and 9 bases from J, the junction contained 10 bases not matched to a gene. CDR1 is DFQATT, CDR2 SNEGSKA, per germline (reference sequence). This CDR3 has 16 amino acids. The sequenced CDR3 bases are TGCAGTGCTAGAGCAGCTAGCGGGGGGGGTTGGGCTGAG. Amino acid sequence: CSARAASGGGWAE. The entire CDR3 protein is CSARAASGGGWAEQFF.

In the case of this clone: The CDR3 end falls 3 residues outside the read, so it is completed with the germline J gene. This sequence joins TRBV20-1 and TRBJ1-1; D is possibly TRBD1 (6 bases). This CDR3 region has 15 residues. Looked up from germline, CDR1 is DFQATT and CDR2 is SNEGSKA (reference sequence). V shed 5 bases and J shed 2 bases, with 18 bases lying between them. The CDR3 region is CSAPRAGAANTEAFF. Incomplete CDR3 DNA: TGCAGTGCTCCCCGAGCGGGGGCGGCAAACACTGAA.

On this clone itself: The missing CDR3 end, 3 residues past where the read stops, is filled in from the germline J gene. The chain combines TRBV19 with TRBJ1-2, with D possibly being TRBD1 (5 bases). Germline V CDR1 and CDR2: LNHDA, SQIVND (reference sequence). The CDR3 has 13 residues. CDR3 region: CASKDPGFFGYTF. The sequenced part of the CDR3 DNA is TGTGCCAGTAAAGATCCAGGGTTCTTCGGC. Using reference TRBV19 and TRBJ1-2 for the parts outside the CDR3, the full variable domain is DGGITQSPKYLFRKEGQNVTLSCEQNLNHDAMYWYRQDPGQGLRLIYYSQIVNDFQKGDIAEGYSVSREKKESFPLTVTSAQKNPTAFYLCASKDPGFFGYTFGSGTRLTVV.

With regard to this clone: The read gets to within 3 residues of the CDR3 end, and the germline J gene fills in the rest. This sequence joins TRBV29-1 and TRBJ2-5, with a possible D match to TRBD2 (6 bases). The V and J ends lost 4 bases and 5 bases respectively, with 17 bases between them. The length of the CDR3 is 14 residues. The germline CDR1 and CDR2 sequences are SQVTM and ANQGSEA. The CDR3 bases that were read are TGCAGCGTTGTTGGAGGGCAGGGCTGGGAGACC. Its translation: CSVVGGQGWET. The whole CDR3 region reads CSVVGGQGWETQYF.

To note about this clone: The CDR3 end falls 3 residues outside the read, so it is completed with the germline J gene. The V gene is TRBV7-2, the J gene TRBJ2-4; D might be TRBD1 (5 bases). The germline V gene encodes CDR1 SGHTA and CDR2 FQGNSA. The CDR3 covers 12 residues. The sequenced part of the CDR3 DNA is TGTGCCAGCAGCTTAAGGGGTGTTGGT. Translation gives CASSLRGVG. The entire CDR3 reads CASSLRGVGQYF.

Notes on this clone: The sequenced fragment ends 3 residues before the CDR3 boundary, so the rest is inferred from the germline J gene. This chain uses TRBV7-3 with TRBJ2-3; 10 nucleotides agree with TRBD2. The J segment lost 4 bases and the V segment lost 1 base, leaving 8 bases of the junction unmatched. Germline V gene sequence: CDR1 SGHTA, CDR2 FQGTGA. The CDR3 extends over 17 amino acids. The sequenced part of the CDR3 DNA is TGTGCCAGCAGCTTAAGTGGGCTAGCGGGAGTCTCAGATACG. It is translated as CASSLSGLAGVSDT. The whole CDR3 region reads CASSLSGLAGVSDTQYF.

Of note for this clone: The read stops 3 residues short of the end of the CDR3; the missing end is completed from the germline J gene. The rearrangement joins TRBV30 to TRBJ1-2; 9 bases fit TRBD1. The CDR3 is made up of 14 amino acids. Looked up from germline, CDR1 is GTSNPN and CDR2 is SVGIG (reference sequence). CDR3 region: CAWSPNRGRGGYTF. The sequenced part of the CDR3 DNA is TGTGCCTGGAGTCCTAACAGGGGGCGGGGAGGC.

Worth noting for this clone: Read sequence stops 3 residues before the CDR3 end, and the germline J gene provides the missing end. V gene TRBV29-1 combines with J gene TRBJ1-2, with D unresolved. Germline CDR1 reads SQVTM; CDR2 reads ANQGSEA. This CDR3 region has 11 residues. The part of the CDR3 DNA that was read is TGCAGCGTTGAATCGCCGGGTGAC. This codes for CSVESPGD. The full CDR3 reads CSVESPGDYTF.

This clone shows up as medium-sized by frequency. The CDR3 end falls 3 residues outside the read, so it is completed with the germline J gene. This chain uses TRBV10-3 with TRBJ1-6; 8 bases are a match to TRBD1. The CDR3 has 15 residues. V was pared by 2 bases and J by 7 bases, with 4 bases of the junction left unmatched. Germline CDR1 ENHRY, CDR2 SYGVKD. Incomplete CDR3 DNA: TGTGCCATCAGTGAGGCCAGGGGGCAGAATTCACCC. Its protein is CAISEARGQNSP. The full CDR3 is CAISEARGQNSPLHF.

To note about this clone: The CDR3 extends 3 residues past the end of the read, so its final part is completed from the germline J gene. The chain is built from TRBV5-1 and TRBJ1-2; D may be TRBD1 (5 bases). The germline V gene has CDR1 SGHRS and CDR2 YFSETQ. The CDR3 runs to 15 residues. The covered CDR3 bases are TGCGCCAGCAGGTACGGGACTAGCGGATACAATGAC. Amino acids: CASRYGTSGYND. The whole CDR3 protein is CASRYGTSGYNDYTF.

For this clone: One end of the junction fails to match germline, which may point to a read error. The missing CDR3 end, 3 residues past where the read stops, is filled in from the germline J gene. The V and J genes are TRBV10-3 and TRBJ1-3, with 7 bases lining up with TRBD1. CDR3 size: 12 residues. Germline CDR1 and CDR2: ENHRY and SYGVKD. The sequenced part of the CDR3 DNA is TGTGCCATCGGGACAGCTGGAAACACT. Translation gives CAIGTAGNT. The complete CDR3 sequence is CAIGTAGNTIYF.

Points on this clone: From the germline J gene comes the end of the CDR3, since the read stops 3 residues before it. This rearrangement joins TRBV7-8 to TRBJ2-1; 7 positions agree with TRBD2. Germline V gene lookup returns CDR1 SGHVS and CDR2 FQNEAQ. CDR3 size: 15 residues. V lost 2 bases and J lost 7; bases outside the gene matches: 8. This CDR3 reads CASSLIGGRENEQFF. The DNA read from the CDR3 is TGTGCCAGCAGCTTAATCGGCGGGCGGGAGAATGAG.